The next 13 T cell receptor beta chains were all read from a single sample in a study of CD8+CD57+ T cells in acquired aplastic anemia. The authors sequenced patients whose flow cytometry had shown CD8+CD57+ cell expansion. Genomic DNA served as template for TCR beta VDJ and CDR3 profiling. A single record per CDR3 protein comes from TCRdb applying MiXCR to the reads. In the table there are roughly 290,000 distinct CDR3 sequences, 56% of which are singletons. The specimen was sorted CD4+, CD8+, or CD8+CD57+ T cells (not recorded which) from PBMCs. The receptor set was obtained from a human donor with aplastic anemia.

The rearrangement joins TRBV7-6 to TRBJ2-1; 7 positions agree with TRBD1. V shed 0 bases and J 6 bases; nucleotides not matched to a gene: 8. The CDR3 sequence is 16 residues long. The germline gives CDR1 SGHVS, CDR2 FNYEAQ. The CDR3, as DNA: TGTGCCAGCAGCTTAGCCGCCCAGACAGGGCTCAATGAGCAGTTCTTC. Translation: CASSLAAQTGLNEQFF.

The J gene is TRBJ1-1, the V gene TRBV29-1; 7 bases are a match to TRBD1. The CDR3 contains 13 residues. V gave up 6 bases and J gave up 2 bases; unmatched junction bases: 6. CDR1 and CDR2 from the germline V gene are SQVTM and ANQGSEA. This CDR3 reads CSVAGTANTEAFF. In nucleotides, the CDR3 is TGCAGCGTGGCCGGGACAGCTAACACTGAAGCTTTCTTT.

The gene calls are TRBV7-9 and TRBJ2-7; 9 bases align to TRBD2. J lost 3 bases, V lost 4 bases, and 16 bases had no gene match. The CDR3 covers 18 residues. Per germline, CDR1 SEHNR and CDR2 FQNEAQ (reference sequence). In DNA form, the CDR3 reads TGTGCCAGCAGCTACCGGGTCCAGGGACTAGCAGCAAACTACGAGCAGTACTTC. It yields the protein CASSYRVQGLAANYEQYF.

Remarks on this clonotype: The DNA is omitted, as the CDR3 cannot be located on it reliably, and the CDR3 follows TCRdb's listing. The chain recombines TRBV20-1 with TRBJ2-3; the table's D call of TRBD1 was not tested on the DNA. Germline values: CDR1 DFQATT, CDR2 SNEGSKA (reference sequence). The CDR3 is 24 amino acids in total, end residues counted. This chain's CDR3 is CSLKDSSFYICSARVAGLTDTQYF.

This clonotype was counted ten times or more. V gene TRBV4-1 combines with J gene TRBJ2-1, with TRBD2 matching 9 bases. This CDR3 region has 18 residues. With V trimmed by 0 bases and J by 4 bases, 10 bases remained unmatched. The germline CDR1 and CDR2 sequences are MGHRA and YSYEKL. The CDR3 sequence is CASSQDSPLAGLYNEQFF. The CDR3 coding sequence is TGCGCCAGCAGCCAAGATTCCCCACTAGCGGGCCTATACAATGAGCAGTTCTTC.

A remark on this clonotype: The limits of the CDR3 on the DNA are not certain, so only TCRdb's listed CDR3 is given. The chain joins TRBV2 to TRBJ2-7; the DNA was not used to check the table's D call, TRBD2. CDR1 and CDR2 (germline): SNHLY, FYNNEI. The CDR3 contains 19 residues when both ends are counted. The CDR3 sequence is CASIGRGYEQYFGRYEQYF.

The chain couples TRBV9 to TRBJ2-7, with a tentative D call TRBD1 (6 bases). Trimming stripped 2 bases from V and 6 bases from J, with 15 bases between. The germline gives CDR1 SGDLS, CDR2 YYNGEE. CDR3 length equals 14 residues. The CDR3 region has the DNA TGTGCCAGCAGCGTGAGGGGGAATTCGGGCGAGCAGTACTTC. Translation gives CASSVRGNSGEQYF.

This clonotype has at least ten counts. The J gene is TRBJ1-4, the V gene TRBV5-1; D gene unclear. Trimming removed 0 bases from V and 1 base from J, with 7 bases in between. CDR3 length equals 15 residues. Germline V gives CDR1 SGHRS, CDR2 YFSETQ. This CDR3 reads CASSLDGRTNEKLFF. Written as DNA, the CDR3 is TGCGCCAGCAGCTTGGATGGGCGAACTAATGAAAAACTGTTTTTT.

The chain recombines TRBV20-1 with TRBJ1-4; 9 nucleotides align to TRBD1. Germline V CDR1 and CDR2: DFQATT, SNEGSKA (reference sequence). J gave up 7 bases and V 3 bases, and 3 bases lay outside the gene matches. This CDR3 has 13 amino acids. The CDR3 sequence: CSARTGQGEKLFF. The CDR3 coding sequence is TGCAGTGCTAGGACGGGACAGGGTGAAAAACTGTTTTTT.

This chain uses TRBV19 with TRBJ2-7; 7 nucleotides align to TRBD1. Germline CDR1 reads LNHDA; CDR2 reads SQIVND (reference sequence). The CDR3 is 15 amino acids. Trimming cost V 0 bases and J 1 base; bases outside gene matches: 3. The CDR3 sequence is CASSIDRTGSYEQYF. Here the CDR3 DNA reads TGTGCCAGTAGTATAGATCGGACAGGATCCTACGAGCAGTACTTC. Looking up the rest from reference TRBV19 and TRBJ2-7 gives the full variable domain: DGGITQSPKYLFRKEGQNVTLSCEQNLNHDAMYWYRQDPGQGLRLIYYSQIVNDFQKGDIAEGYSVSREKKESFPLTVTSAQKNPTAFYLCASSIDRTGSYEQYFGPGTRLTVT.

This clonotype was observed a single time. This chain links TRBV20-1 with TRBJ2-2, with D possibly matching TRBD1 (5 bases). Germline V gene sequence: CDR1 DFQATT, CDR2 SNEGSKA (reference sequence). V lost 4 bases and J lost 6, with 9 bases in between. This CDR3 contains 12 residues. The CDR3 DNA sequence: TGCAGTGCTACTCCAGGGTCCGGGGAGCTGTTTTTT. Its protein is CSATPGSGELFF.

This clonotype was seen repeatedly, ten times or more. This chain connects TRBV5-8 to TRBJ1-2; D not certain. Trimming stripped 0 bases from V and 0 bases from J, with 6 bases between. Germline V gene lookup returns CDR1 SGHTS and CDR2 YDEGEE. The CDR3 extends over 14 amino acids. As DNA, the CDR3 is TGTGCCAGCAGCTTGGTAGGGACTAACTATGGCTACACCTTC. Residues: CASSLVGTNYGYTF.

On this clonotype: This sequence may be a read error, since a much larger clone differs from it by one base. V gene TRBV7-9 combines with J gene TRBJ1-2, with D uncertain. Trimming left V 9 bases short and J 7 bases short, with 15 bases between. Looked up from germline, CDR1 is SEHNR and CDR2 is FQNEAQ (reference sequence). The CDR3 is 12 residues long. The CDR3 reads CARTSGDSGYTF. CDR3 coding DNA: TGTGCCAGAACCTCCGGAGATAGTGGCTACACCTTC.